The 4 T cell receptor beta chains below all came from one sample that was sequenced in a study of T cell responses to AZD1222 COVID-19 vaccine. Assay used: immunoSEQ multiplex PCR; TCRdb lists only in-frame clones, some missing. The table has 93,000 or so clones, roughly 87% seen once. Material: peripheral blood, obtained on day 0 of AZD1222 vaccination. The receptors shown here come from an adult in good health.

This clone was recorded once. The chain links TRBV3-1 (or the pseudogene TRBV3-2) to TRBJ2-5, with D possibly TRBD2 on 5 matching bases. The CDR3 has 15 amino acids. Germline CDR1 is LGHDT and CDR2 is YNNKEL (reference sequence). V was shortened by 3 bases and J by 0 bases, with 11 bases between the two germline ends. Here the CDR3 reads CASSHQDWYQETQYF. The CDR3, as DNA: TGTGCCAGCAGCCACCAGGACTGGTACCAAGAGACCCAGTACTTC.

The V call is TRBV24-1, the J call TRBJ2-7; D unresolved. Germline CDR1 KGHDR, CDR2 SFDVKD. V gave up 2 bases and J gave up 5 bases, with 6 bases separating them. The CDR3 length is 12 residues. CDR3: CATSDSENEQYF. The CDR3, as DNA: TGTGCCACCAGTGATTCTGAGAACGAGCAGTACTTC.

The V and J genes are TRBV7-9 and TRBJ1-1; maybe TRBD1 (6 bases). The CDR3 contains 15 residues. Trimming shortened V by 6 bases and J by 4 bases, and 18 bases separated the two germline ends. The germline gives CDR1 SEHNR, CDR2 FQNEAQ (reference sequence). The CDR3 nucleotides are TGTGCCAGCAGACAGGCCCAGGGGAAGATCACTGAAGCTTTCTTT. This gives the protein CASRQAQGKITEAFF.

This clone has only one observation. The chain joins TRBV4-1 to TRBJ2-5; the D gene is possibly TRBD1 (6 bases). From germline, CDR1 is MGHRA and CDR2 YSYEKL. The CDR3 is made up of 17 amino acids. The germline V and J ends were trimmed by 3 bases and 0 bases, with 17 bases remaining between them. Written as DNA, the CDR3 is TGCGCCAGCAGCCATGCCCGCCGGGACACCCACCAAGAGACCCAGTACTTC. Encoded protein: CASSHARRDTHQETQYF.